The TCR beta chain described here comes from a study of cytomegalovirus exposure and HLA in healthy donors. Sequencing used immunoSEQ multiplex PCR; TCRdb keeps in-frame clones, though not all of them. In the table there are 150,000 or so clones, 85% to 90% of which are singletons. The germline V gene has CDR1 SGHKS and CDR2 YYEKEE (reference sequence). The length of the CDR3 is 14 residues. V lost 4 bases and J lost 8, with 18 bases in between. The sample was PBMCs. This receptor was identified in a woman aged 18-35 years in good health and CMV-seropositive. This sequence joins TRBV5-5 and TRBJ1-2; a possible D gene is TRBD1 (5 bases). Written as DNA, the CDR3 is TGTGCCAGCAGCGGCAGGGAATTTTCGAGCGGCTACACCTTC. It specifies CASSGREFSSGYTF. The whole variable domain, remainder taken from reference TRBV5-5 and TRBJ1-2, is DAGVTQSPTHLIKTRGQQVTLRCSPISGHKSVSWYQQVLGQGPQFIFQYYEKEERGRGNFPDRFSARQFPNYSSELNVNALLLGDSALYLCASSGREFSSGYTFGSGTRLTVV.